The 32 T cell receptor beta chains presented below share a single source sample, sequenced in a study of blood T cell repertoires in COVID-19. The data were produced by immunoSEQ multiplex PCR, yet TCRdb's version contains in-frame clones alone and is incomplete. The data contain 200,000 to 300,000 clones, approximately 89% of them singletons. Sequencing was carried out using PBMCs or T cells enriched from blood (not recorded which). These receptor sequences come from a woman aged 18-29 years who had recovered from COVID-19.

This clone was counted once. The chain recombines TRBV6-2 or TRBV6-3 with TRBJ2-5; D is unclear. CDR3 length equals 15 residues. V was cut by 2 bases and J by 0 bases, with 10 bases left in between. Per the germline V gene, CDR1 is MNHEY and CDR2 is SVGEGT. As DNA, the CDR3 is TGTGCCAGCAGTTACCGAGCGAGCAACCAAGAGACCCAGTACTTC. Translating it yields CASSYRASNQETQYF.

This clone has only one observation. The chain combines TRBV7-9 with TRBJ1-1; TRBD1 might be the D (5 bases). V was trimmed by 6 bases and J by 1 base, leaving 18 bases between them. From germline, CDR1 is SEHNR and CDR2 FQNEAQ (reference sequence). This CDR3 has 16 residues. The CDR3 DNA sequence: TGTGCCAGCAGGCGGGACCCCAAACGTGGGAACACTGAAGCTTTCTTT. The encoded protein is CASRRDPKRGNTEAFF.

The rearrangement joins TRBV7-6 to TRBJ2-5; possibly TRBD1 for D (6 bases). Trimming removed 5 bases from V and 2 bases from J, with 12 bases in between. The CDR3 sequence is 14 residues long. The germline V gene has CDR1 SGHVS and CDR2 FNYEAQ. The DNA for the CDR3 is TGTGCCAGCAGCACACAGGGATCTCAAGAGACCCAGTACTTC. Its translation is CASSTQGSQETQYF.

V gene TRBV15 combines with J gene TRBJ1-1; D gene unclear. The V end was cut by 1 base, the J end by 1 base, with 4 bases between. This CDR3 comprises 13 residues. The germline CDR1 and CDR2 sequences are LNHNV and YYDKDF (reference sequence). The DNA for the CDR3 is TGTGCCACCAGCAGAGGAGGGAACACTGAAGCTTTCTTT. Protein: CATSRGGNTEAFF.

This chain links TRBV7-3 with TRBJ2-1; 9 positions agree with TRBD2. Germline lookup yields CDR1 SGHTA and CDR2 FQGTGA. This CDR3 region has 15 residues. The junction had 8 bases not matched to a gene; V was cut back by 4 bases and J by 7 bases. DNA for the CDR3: TGTGCCAGCAGCTCGTGGACTAGCGTTAAGAATGAGCAGTTCTTC. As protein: CASSSWTSVKNEQFF.

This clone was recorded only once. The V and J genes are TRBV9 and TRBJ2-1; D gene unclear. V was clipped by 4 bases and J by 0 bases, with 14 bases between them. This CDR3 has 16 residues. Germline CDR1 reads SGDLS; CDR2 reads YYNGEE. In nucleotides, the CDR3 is TGTGCCAGCAGCACGAGCCCCGTCCCCTCCTACAATGAGCAGTTCTTC. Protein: CASSTSPVPSYNEQFF. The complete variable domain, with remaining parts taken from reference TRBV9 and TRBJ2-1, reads DSGVTQTPKHLITATGQRVTLRCSPRSGDLSVYWYQQSLDQGLQFLIQYYNGEERAKGNILERFSAQQFPDLHSELNLSSLELGDSALYFCASSTSPVPSYNEQFFGPGTRLTVL.

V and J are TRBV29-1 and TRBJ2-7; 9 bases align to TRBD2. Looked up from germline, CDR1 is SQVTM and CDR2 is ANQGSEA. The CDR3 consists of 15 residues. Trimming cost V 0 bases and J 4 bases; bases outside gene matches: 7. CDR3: CSVEESASGNYEQYF. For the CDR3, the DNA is TGCAGCGTTGAAGAATCGGCTAGCGGGAATTACGAGCAGTACTTC.

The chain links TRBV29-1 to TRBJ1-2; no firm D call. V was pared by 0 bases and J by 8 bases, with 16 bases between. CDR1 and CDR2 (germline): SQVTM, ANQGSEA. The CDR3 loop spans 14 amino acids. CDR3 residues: CSVEDYRVHGGYTF. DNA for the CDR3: TGCAGCGTTGAAGATTATCGGGTCCACGGAGGCTACACCTTC.

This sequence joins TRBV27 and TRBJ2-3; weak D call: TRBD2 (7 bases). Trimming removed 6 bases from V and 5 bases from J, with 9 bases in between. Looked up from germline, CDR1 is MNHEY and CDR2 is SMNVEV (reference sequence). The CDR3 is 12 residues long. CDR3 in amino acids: CASRRGQDTQYF. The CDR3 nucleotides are TGTGCCAGCAGGCGGGGGCAAGATACGCAGTATTTT.

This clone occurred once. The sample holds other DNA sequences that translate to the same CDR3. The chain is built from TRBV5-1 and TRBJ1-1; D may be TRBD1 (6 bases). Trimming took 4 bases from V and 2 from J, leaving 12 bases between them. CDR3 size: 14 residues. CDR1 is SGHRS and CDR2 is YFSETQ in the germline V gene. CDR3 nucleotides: TGCGCCAGCAGCCTAACAGGGAGAAACACTGAAGCTTTCTTT. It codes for CASSLTGRNTEAFF. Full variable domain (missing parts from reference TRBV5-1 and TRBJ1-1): KAGVTQTPRYLIKTRGQQVTLSCSPISGHRSVSWYQQTPGQGLQFLFEYFSETQRNKGNFPGRFSGRQFSNSRSEMNVSTLELGDSALYLCASSLTGRNTEAFFGQGTRLTVV.

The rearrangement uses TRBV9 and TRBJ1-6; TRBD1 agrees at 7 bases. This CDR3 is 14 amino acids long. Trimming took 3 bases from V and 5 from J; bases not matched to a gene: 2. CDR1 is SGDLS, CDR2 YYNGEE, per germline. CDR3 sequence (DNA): TGTGCCAGCAGCGAGGACAGGAATAATTCACCCCTCCACTTT. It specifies CASSEDRNNSPLHF. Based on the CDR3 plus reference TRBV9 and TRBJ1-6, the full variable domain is DSGVTQTPKHLITATGQRVTLRCSPRSGDLSVYWYQQSLDQGLQFLIQYYNGEERAKGNILERFSAQQFPDLHSELNLSSLELGDSALYFCASSEDRNNSPLHFGNGTRLTVT.

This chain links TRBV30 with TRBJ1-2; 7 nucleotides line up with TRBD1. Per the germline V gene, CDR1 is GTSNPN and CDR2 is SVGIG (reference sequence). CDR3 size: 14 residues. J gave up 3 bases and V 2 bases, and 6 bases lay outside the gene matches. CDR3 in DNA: TGTGCCTGGAGTTATGACAGGGAAGACTATGGCTACACCTTC. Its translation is CAWSYDREDYGYTF.

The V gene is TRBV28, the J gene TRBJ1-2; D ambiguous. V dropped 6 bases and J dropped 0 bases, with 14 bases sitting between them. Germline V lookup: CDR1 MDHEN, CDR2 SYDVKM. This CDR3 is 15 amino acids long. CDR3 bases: TGTGCCAGCAGGCGCATTCCCCCTCCTAACTATGGCTACACCTTC. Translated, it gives CASRRIPPPNYGYTF.

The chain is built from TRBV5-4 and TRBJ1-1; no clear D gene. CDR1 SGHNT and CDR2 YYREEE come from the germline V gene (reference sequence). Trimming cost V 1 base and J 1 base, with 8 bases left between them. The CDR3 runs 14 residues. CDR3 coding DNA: TGTGCCAGCAGCTTGCTGCGCTGGAACACTGAAGCTTTCTTT. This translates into CASSLLRWNTEAFF.

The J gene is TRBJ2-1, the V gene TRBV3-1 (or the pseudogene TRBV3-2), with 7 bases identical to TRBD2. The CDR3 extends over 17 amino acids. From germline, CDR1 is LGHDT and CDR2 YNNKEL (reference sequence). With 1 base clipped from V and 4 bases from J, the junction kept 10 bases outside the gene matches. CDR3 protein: CASSQVIDGGGYNEQFF. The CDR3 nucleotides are TGTGCCAGCAGCCAAGTAATTGATGGGGGAGGGTACAATGAGCAGTTCTTC.

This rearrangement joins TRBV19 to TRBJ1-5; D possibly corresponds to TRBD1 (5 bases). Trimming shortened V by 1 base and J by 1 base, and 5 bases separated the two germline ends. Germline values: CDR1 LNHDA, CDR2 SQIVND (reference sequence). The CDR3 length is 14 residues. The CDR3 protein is CASSIGQSNQPQHF. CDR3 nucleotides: TGTGCCAGTAGTATAGGACAGAGCAATCAGCCCCAGCATTTT.

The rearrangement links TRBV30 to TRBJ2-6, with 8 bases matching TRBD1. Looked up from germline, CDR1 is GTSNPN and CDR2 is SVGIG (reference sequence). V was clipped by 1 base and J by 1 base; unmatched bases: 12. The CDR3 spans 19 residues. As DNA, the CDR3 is TGTGCCTGGAGTGGGGTCCCGCCCTACAGGGGGTCTGGGGCCAACGTCCTGACTTTC. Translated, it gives CAWSGVPPYRGSGANVLTF.

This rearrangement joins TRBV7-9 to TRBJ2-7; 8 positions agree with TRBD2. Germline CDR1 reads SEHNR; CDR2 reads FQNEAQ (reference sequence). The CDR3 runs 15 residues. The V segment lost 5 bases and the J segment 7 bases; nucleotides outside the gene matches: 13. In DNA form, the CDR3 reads TGTGCCAGCAGCCTATCACTAGCGGCCGCCTCGGAGCAGTACTTC. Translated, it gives CASSLSLAAASEQYF.

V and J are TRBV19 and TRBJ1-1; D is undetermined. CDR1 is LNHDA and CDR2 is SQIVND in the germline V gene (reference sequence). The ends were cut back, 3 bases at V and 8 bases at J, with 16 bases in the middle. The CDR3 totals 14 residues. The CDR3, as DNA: TGTGCCAGTAGTATTTTCGGAGGGAATACCGAAGCTTTCTTT. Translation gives CASSIFGGNTEAFF.

The CDR3 coding sequence is TGTGCCAGCAGCTTCTCTCTAGGACTAGCGGATAGCACAGATACGCAGTATTTT. Translated: CASSFSLGLADSTDTQYF. The chain joins TRBV7-9 to TRBJ2-3, with 10 bases that match TRBD2. J was trimmed by 0 bases and V by 3 bases; bases with no gene match: 9. CDR1 and CDR2 (germline): SEHNR, FQNEAQ (reference sequence). This CDR3 has 18 amino acids.

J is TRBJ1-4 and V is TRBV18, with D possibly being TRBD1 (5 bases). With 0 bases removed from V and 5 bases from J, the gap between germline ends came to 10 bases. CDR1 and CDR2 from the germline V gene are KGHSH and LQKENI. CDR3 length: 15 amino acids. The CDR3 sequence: CASSPPSGGNEKLFF. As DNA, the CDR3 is TGTGCCAGCTCACCACCGTCGGGGGGAAATGAAAAACTGTTTTTT.

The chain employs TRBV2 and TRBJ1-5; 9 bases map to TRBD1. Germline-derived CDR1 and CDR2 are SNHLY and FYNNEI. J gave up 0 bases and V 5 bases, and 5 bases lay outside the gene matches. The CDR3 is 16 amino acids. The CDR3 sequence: CASSRTGVNSNQPQHF. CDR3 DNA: TGTGCCAGCAGTCGGACAGGGGTTAATAGCAATCAGCCCCAGCATTTT.

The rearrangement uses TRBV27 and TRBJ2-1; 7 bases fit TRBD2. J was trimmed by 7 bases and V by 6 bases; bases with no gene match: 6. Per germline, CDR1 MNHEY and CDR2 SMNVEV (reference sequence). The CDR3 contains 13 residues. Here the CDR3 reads CASRGGVWNEQFF. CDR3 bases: TGTGCCAGCAGGGGGGGGGTTTGGAATGAGCAGTTCTTC.

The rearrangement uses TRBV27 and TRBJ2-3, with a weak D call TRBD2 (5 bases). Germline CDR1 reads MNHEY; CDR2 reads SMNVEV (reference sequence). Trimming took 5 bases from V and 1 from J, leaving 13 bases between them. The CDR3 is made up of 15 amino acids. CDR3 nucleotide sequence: TGTGCCAGCAGTCCGGGATCCCGCCGCACAGATACGCAGTATTTT. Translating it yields CASSPGSRRTDTQYF.

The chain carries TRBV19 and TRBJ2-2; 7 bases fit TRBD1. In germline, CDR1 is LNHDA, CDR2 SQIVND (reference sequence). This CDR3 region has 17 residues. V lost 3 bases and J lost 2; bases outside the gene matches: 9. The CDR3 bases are TGTGCCAGTAGTATGGAATCTAACAGGGGCAACACCGGGGAGCTGTTTTTT. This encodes CASSMESNRGNTGELFF.

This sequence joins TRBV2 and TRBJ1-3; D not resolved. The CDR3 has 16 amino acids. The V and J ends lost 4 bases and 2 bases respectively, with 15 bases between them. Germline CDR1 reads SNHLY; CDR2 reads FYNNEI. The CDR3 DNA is TGTGCCAGCAGTGGTTTGCGGGGTTTTACTGGAAACACCATATATTTT. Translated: CASSGLRGFTGNTIYF. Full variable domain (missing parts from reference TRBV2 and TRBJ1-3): EPEVTQTPSHQVTQMGQEVILRCVPISNHLYFYWYRQILGQKVEFLVSFYNNEISEKSEIFDDQFSVERPDGSNFTLKIRSTKLEDSAMYFCASSGLRGFTGNTIYFGEGSWLTVV.

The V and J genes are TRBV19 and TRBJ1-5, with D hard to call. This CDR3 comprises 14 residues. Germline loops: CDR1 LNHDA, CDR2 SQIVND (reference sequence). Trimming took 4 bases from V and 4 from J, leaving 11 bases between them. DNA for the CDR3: TGTGCCAGTAGTAACCTGGGCCCTAATCAGCCCCAGCATTTT. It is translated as CASSNLGPNQPQHF.

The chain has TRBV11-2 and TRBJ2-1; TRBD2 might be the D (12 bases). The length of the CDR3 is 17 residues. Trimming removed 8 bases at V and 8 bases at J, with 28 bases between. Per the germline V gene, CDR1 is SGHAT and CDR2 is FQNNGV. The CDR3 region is CASRTGGLAGGPDEQFF. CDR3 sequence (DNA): TGTGCCAGCCGGACAGGGGGCCTAGCGGGAGGGCCCGATGAGCAGTTCTTC. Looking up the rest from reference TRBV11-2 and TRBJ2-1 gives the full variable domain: EAGVAQSPRYKIIEKRQSVAFWCNPISGHATLYWYQQILGQGPKLLIQFQNNGVVDDSQLPKDRFSAERLKGVDSTLKIQPAKLEDSAVYLCASRTGGLAGGPDEQFFGPGTRLTVL.

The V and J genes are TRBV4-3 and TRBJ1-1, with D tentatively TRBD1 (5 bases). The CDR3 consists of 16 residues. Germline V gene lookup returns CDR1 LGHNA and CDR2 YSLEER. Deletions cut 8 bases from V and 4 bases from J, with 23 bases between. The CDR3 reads CASASGPTGETTEAFF. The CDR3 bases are TGCGCCAGCGCCAGCGGACCAACGGGGGAGACCACTGAAGCTTTCTTT.

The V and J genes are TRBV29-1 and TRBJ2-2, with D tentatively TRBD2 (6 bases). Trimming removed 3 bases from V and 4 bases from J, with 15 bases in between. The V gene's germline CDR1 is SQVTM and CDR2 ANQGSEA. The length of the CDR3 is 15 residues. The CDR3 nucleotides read TGCAGCGTTGACGGAGGGGATTCGGGCACCGGGGAGCTGTTTTTT. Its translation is CSVDGGDSGTGELFF.

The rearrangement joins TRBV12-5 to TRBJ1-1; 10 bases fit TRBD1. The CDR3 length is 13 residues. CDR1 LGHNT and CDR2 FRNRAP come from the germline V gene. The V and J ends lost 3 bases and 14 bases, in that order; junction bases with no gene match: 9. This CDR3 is CASGFSTGGECFF. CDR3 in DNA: TGTGCTAGTGGTTTCTCGACAGGGGGCGAGTGCTTCTTT.

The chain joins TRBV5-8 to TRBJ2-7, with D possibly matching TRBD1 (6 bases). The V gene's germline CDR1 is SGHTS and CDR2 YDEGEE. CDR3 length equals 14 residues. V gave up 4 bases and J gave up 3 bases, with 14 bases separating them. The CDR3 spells CASSPGTFYYEQYF. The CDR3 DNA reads TGTGCCAGCAGCCCGGGGACATTTTACTACGAGCAGTACTTC.